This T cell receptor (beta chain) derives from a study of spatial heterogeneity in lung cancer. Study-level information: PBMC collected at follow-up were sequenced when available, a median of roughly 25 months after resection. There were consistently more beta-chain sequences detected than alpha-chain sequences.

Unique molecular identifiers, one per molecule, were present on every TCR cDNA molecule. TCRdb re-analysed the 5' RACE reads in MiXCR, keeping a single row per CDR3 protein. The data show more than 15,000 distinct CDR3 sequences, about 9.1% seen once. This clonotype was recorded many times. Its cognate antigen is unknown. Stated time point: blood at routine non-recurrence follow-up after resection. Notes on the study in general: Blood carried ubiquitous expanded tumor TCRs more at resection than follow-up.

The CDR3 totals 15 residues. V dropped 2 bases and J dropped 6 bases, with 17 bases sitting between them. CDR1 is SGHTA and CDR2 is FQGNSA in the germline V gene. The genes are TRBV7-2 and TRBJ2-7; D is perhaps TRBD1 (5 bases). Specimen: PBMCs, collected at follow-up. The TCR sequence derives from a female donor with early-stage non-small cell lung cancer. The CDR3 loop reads CASSLWERKGSEQYF. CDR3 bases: TGTGCCAGCAGCTTATGGGAACGTAAGGGGTCCGAGCAGTACTTC.